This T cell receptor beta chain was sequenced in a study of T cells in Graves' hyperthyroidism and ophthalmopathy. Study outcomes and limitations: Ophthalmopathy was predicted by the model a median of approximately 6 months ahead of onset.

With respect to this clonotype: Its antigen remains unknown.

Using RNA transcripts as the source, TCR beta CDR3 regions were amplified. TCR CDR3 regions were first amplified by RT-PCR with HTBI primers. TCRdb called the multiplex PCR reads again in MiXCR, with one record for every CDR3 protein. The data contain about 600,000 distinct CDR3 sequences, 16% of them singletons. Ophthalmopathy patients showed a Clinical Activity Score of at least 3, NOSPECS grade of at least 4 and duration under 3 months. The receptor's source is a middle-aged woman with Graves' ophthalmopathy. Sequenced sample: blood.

As DNA, the CDR3 is TGCAGTGCTGGTCAGGCCCTCTATGGCTACACCTTC. Translation: CSAGQALYGYTF. The rearrangement joins TRBV20-1 to TRBJ1-2; no clear D gene. Trimming took 5 bases from V and 4 from J, leaving 11 bases between them. The length of the CDR3 is 12 residues. Germline CDR1 DFQATT, CDR2 SNEGSKA (reference sequence).